This T cell receptor beta chain emerged from a study of shared clonotypes between healthy human individuals. Germline V gives CDR1 SGHDN, CDR2 FVKESK. V lost 4 bases and J lost 10; bases outside the gene matches: 11. The CDR3 has 15 residues. In the naive CD8 group, cells lacked CD45RO and were positively selected for CCR7, so terminally differentiated effector memory CD45RA+ cells were left out. Samples underwent the assay at deep level. Using about 190 ng DNA, 25,000 to 35,000 T cell genomes, the sorted-subset replicate PCRs were run. Measured with immunoSEQ multiplex PCR; TCRdb has only the in-frame clones, and not every one. This table holds about 1.9 million clones, approximately 92% found once.

Sequenced material: naive CD8+ T cells from PBMCs. The receptor comes from a man in his late teens or twenties in good health. Some clones in this sample may be carry-over from other donors' samples. The rearrangement uses TRBV14 and TRBJ2-1; TRBD2 matches at 9 bases. In DNA form, the CDR3 reads TGTGCCAGCAGCCCCGGACTAGCGAAAGGGGAAGAGCAGTTCTTC. Its protein product is CASSPGLAKGEEQFF. Full variable domain (missing parts from reference TRBV14 and TRBJ2-1): EAGVTQFPSHSVIEKGQTVTLRCDPISGHDNLYWYRRVMGKEIKFLLHFVKESKQDESGMPNNRFLAERTGGTYSTLKVQPAELEDSGVYFCASSPGLAKGEEQFFGPGTRLTVL.